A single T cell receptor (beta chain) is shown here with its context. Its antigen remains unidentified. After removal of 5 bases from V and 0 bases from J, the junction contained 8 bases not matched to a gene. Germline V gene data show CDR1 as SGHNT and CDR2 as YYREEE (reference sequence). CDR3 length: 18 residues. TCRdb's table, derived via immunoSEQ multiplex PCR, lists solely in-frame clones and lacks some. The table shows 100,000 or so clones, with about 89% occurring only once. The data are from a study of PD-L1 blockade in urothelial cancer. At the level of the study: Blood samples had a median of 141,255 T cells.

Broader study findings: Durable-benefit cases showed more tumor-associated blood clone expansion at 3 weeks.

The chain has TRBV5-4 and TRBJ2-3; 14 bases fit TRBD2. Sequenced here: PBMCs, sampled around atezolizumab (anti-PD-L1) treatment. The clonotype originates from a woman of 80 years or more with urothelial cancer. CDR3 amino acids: CASSQGLAGVMSTDTQYF. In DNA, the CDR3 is TGTGCCAGCAGTCAGGGACTAGCGGGAGTGATGAGCACAGATACGCAGTATTTT.